This TCR beta chain emerged from a study of post-analysis software for immune sequencing data. Background on the study: Progressive-relapsing, secondary progressive and relapsing-remitting multiple sclerosis were among the disease courses included. Whole-study findings and limits: Clustering by F measure revealed strong co-clustering among samples prepared together in one batch. Controls showed lower frequencies than patients for roughly five TRBV segments, and TRBV5-6, TRBV5-1 and TRBV20-1 were among these. Normalized Chao1 diversity was significantly lower in multiple sclerosis patients than in controls.

V lost 1 base and J 3 bases, leaving 15 bases between the germline ends. The germline V gene encodes CDR1 SGHDN and CDR2 FVKESK. This CDR3 has 16 amino acids. The TCR beta cDNA libraries contained unique molecular identifiers. T cells, 1 to 10 million of them, yielded hundreds of thousands of cDNA molecules. A single record per CDR3 protein comes from TCRdb applying MiXCR to the PCR reads. Among 750,000 to 900,000 distinct CDR3 sequences listed, 40% to 55% were seen once. A remark on this clonotype: No antigen is known for it.

The specimen was blood. V and J are TRBV14 and TRBJ1-1; D call uncertain. The sequence derives from a girl between 5 and 17 years old with multiple sclerosis. CDR3 nucleotides: TGTGCCAGCAGCCAAGTCGGGTACCCGAGAGACACTGAAGCTTTCTTT. It translates to CASSQVGYPRDTEAFF.